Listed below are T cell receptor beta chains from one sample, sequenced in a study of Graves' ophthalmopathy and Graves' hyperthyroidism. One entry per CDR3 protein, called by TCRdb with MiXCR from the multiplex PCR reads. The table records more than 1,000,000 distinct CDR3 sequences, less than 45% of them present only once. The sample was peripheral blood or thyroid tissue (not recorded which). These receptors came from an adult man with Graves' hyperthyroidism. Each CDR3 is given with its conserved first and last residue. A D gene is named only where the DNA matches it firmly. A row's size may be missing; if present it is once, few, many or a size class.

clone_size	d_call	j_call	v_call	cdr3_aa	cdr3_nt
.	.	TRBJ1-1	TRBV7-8	CASSLVALEAFF	TGTGCCAGCAGCTTGGTGGCCCTTGAAGCTTTCTTT
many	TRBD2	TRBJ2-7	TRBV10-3	CAISDSGTAGGEQYF	TGTGCCATCAGTGATTCTGGGACGGCCGGGGGGGAGCAGTACTTC
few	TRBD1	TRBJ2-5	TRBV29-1	CSVEDQRDRVQETQYF	TGCAGCGTTGAAGATCAACGGGACAGGGTTCAAGAGACCCAGTACTTC
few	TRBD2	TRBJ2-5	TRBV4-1	CASSQAGGGAGKETQYF	TGCGCCAGCAGCCAAGCAGGCGGGGGGGCCGGGAAAGAGACCCAGTACTTC
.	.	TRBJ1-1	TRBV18	CASSPQRRNTEAFF	TGTGCCAGCTCACCACAACGTAGGAACACTGAAGCTTTCTTT
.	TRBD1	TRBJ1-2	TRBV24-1	CATSATGGPNYGYTF	TGTGCCACCAGTGCGACAGGGGGGCCTAACTATGGCTACACCTTC
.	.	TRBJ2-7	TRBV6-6	CASSKTHYEQYF	TGTGCCAGCAGCAAAACGCACTACGAGCAGTACTTC
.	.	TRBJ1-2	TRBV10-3	CAISARTSGGPPSNYGYTF	TGTGCCATCAGTGCCCGGACTAGCGGGGGTCCACCTTCTAACTATGGCTACACCTTC
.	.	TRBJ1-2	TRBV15	CATSLGLGRGDGYTF	TGTGCCACATCGCTCGGACTCGGCAGGGGAGATGGCTACACCTTC
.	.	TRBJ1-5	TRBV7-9	CASKAIGAQHF	TGTGCCAGCAAGGCAATCGGGGCACAGCATTTT
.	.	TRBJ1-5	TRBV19	CVSSMDWGQPQHF	TGTGTCAGTAGTATGGATTGGGGTCAGCCCCAGCATTTT
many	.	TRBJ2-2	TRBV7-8	CASSFWVNTGELFF	TGTGCCAGCAGCTTCTGGGTGAACACCGGGGAGCTGTTTTTT
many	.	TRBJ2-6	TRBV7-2	CASSYHSSSGANVLTF	TGTGCCAGCAGCTATCACAGTTCCTCTGGGGCCAACGTCCTGACTTTC
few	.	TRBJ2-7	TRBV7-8	CASSGHRTESSYEQYF	TGTGCCAGCAGCGGGCATAGGACCGAGAGCTCCTACGAGCAGTACTTC
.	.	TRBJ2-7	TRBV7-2	CASTPGADEQYF	TGTGCCAGCACCCCCGGGGCAGACGAGCAGTACTTC
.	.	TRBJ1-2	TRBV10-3	CASSLRGGTGYTF	TGTGCCAGCAGTCTACGGGGAGGGACTGGCTACACCTTC
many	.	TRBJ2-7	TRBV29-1	CSGVQGHEQYF	TGCAGCGGGGTACAGGGCCACGAGCAGTACTTC
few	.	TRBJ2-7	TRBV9	CASSVDGAYNEQYF	TGTGCCAGCAGCGTAGACGGAGCCTACAACGAGCAGTACTTC
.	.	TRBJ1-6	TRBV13	CASSMTGYNSPLHF	TGTGCCAGCAGCATGACAGGATATAATTCACCCCTCCACTTT
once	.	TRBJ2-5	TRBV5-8	CASSQDSSIGTQYF	TGTGCCAGCAGCCAAGATAGTTCCATTGGGACCCAGTACTTC
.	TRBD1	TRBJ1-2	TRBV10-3	CASSESSQGDYGYTF	TGTGCCAGCAGTGAGTCGTCACAGGGGGACTATGGCTACACCTTC
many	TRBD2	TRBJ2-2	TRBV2	CASSELAANTGELFF	TGTGCCAGCAGTGAGCTAGCGGCTAACACCGGGGAGCTGTTTTTT
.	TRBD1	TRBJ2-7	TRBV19	CASSMTPDRGGEQYF	TGTGCCAGTAGTATGACCCCAGACAGGGGCGGAGAGCAGTACTTC
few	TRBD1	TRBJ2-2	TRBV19	CASSIGGGQGANTGELFF	TGTGCCAGTAGTATAGGAGGGGGGCAGGGGGCCAACACCGGGGAGCTGTTTTTT
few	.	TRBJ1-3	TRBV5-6	CASSWSRSDSGNTIYF	TGTGCCAGCAGCTGGTCCCGAAGCGACTCTGGAAACACCATATATTTT
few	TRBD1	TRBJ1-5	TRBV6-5	CASSDNRGSSNQPQHF	TGTGCCAGCAGTGATAACAGGGGAAGTAGCAATCAGCCCCAGCATTTT
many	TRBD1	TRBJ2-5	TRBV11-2	CASRPRGGTGWRRETQYF	TGTGCCAGCAGACCACGAGGAGGGACAGGGTGGCGGCGAGAGACCCAGTACTTC
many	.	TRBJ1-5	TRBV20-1	CSARDPGTRGQPQHF	TGCAGTGCTAGAGATCCCGGGACAAGAGGGCAGCCCCAGCATTTT
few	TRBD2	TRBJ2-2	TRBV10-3	CAISESLETSDNLHTGELFF	TGTGCCATCAGTGAGTCATTAGAGACTAGCGATAACCTTCACACCGGGGAGCTGTTTTTT
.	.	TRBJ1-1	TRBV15	CATSKTRAYEAFF	TGTGCCACCAGCAAAACTAGGGCGTACGAAGCTTTCTTT
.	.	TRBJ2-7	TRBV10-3	CASSQALGEAYEQYF	TGTGCCAGCAGCCAAGCCCTGGGGGAGGCCTACGAGCAGTACTTC
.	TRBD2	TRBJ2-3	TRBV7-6	CASSAREGTDTQYF	TGTGCCAGCAGCGCTCGGGAGGGCACAGATACGCAGTATTTT
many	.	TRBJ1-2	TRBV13	CASSLAGFDYGYTF	TGTGCCAGCAGCTTAGCGGGTTTTGACTATGGCTACACCTTC
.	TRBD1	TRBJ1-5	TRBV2	CASSGQGGHQPQHF	TGTGCCAGCAGTGGGCAGGGGGGCCATCAGCCCCAGCATTTT
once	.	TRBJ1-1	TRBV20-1	CSAPREGTEAFF	TGCAGTGCCCCTCGTGAGGGCACTGAAGCTTTCTTT
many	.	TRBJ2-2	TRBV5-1	CASSPDSAGELFF	TGCGCCAGCAGCCCGGACAGTGCCGGGGAGCTGTTTTTT
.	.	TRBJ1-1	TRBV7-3	CASSRTSANTEAFF	TGTGCCAGCAGCCGGACTAGCGCGAACACTGAAGCTTTCTTT
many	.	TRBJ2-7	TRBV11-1	CASSLVRGSEQYF	TGTGCCAGCAGCTTAGTCCGGGGATCCGAGCAGTACTTC
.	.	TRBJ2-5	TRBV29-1	CSVAGNIESETQYF	TGCAGCGTTGCAGGAAATATTGAGTCGGAGACCCAGTACTTC
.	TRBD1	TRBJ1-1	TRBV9	CASSAPGGAFTEAFF	TGTGCCAGCAGCGCCCCAGGGGGCGCGTTCACTGAAGCTTTCTTT
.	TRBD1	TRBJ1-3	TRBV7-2	CASSPTGTENTIYF	TGTGCCAGCAGCCCGACAGGGACGGAAAACACCATATATTTT
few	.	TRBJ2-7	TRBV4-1	CASSQDGTGDEQYF	TGCGCCAGCAGCCAAGACGGAACTGGCGATGAGCAGTACTTC
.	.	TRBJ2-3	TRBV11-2	CASSLEGSFADTQYF	TGTGCCAGCAGCTTAGAAGGGAGTTTCGCAGATACGCAGTATTTT
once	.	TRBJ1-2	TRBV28	CASSTVGNYGYTF	TGTGCCAGCAGTACCGTGGGTAACTATGGCTACACCTTC
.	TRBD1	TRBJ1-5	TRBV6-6	CASSCSMMVGQGDNQPQHF	TGTGCCAGCAGTTGCTCGATGATGGTGGGACAGGGGGACAATCAGCCCCAGCATTTT
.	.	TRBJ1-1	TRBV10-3	CAISEWAATEAFF	TGTGCCATCAGTGAGTGGGCAGCCACTGAAGCTTTCTTT
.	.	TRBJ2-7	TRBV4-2	CASSQDRGSLEQYF	TGTGCCAGCAGCCAAGACAGGGGATCGCTCGAGCAGTACTTC
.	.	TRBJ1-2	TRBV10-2	CASSGLGVNYGYTF	TGTGCCAGCAGTGGTCTTGGGGTTAACTATGGCTACACCTTC
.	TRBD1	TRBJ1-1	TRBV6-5	CASSRYGQGHNTEAFF	TGTGCCAGCAGCCGGTACGGACAGGGACATAACACTGAAGCTTTCTTT
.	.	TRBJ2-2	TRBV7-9	CASQIDRSSGELFF	TGTGCCAGCCAAATTGACAGGTCGTCCGGGGAGCTGTTTTTT
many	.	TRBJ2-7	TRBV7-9	CASSPSGGFEQYF	TGTGCCAGCAGCCCATCGGGCGGGTTCGAGCAGTACTTC
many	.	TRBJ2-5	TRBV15	CATRFQGFETQYF	TGTGCCACCAGGTTCCAGGGTTTTGAGACCCAGTACTTC
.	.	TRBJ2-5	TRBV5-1	CASSLGTDNQPQYF	TGCGCCAGCAGCTTGGGGACGGATAATCAGCCCCAGTACTTC
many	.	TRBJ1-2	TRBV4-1	CASSPRSDAYGYTF	TGCGCCAGCAGCCCTAGATCAGACGCATATGGCTACACCTTC